This is a list of T cell receptor beta chains from one sample in a study of a mutant IDH1 vaccine in newly diagnosed glioma. Assay: immunoSEQ multiplex PCR; the TCRdb copy retains only in-frame clones and omits some. Of just over 60,000 clones listed, 80% to 85% are singletons. Antigens for these TCRs are unknown. This sample comprised PBMCs, obtained from a glioma patient whose treatment included an IDH1 peptide vaccine. The receptors derive from a man aged 30-40 years with glioma. CDR3s include the opening cysteine and the closing phenylalanine or tryptophan. D genes are given only for firm matches. Clone size is stated in some rows and not others, as once, few, many or a class when expanded.

J | D | V | size | CDR3 | DNA
TRBJ2-3 | TRBD1 | TRBV5-1 | NA | CASSLQGAHSSDTQYF | TGCGCCAGCAGCTTACAGGGGGCCCATAGCTCAGATACGCAGTATTTT
TRBJ1-3 | NA | TRBV7-9 | NA | CASIFGSGFSGNTIYF | TGTGCCAGCATATTCGGTTCAGGTTTCTCTGGAAACACCATATATTTT
TRBJ2-2 | NA | TRBV30 | NA | CAWSTGAGELFF | TGTGCCTGGAGCACGGGGGCCGGGGAGCTGTTTTTT
TRBJ1-1 | TRBD1 | TRBV27 | NA | CASKVGTGPSTEAFF | TGTGCCAGCAAAGTTGGGACAGGGCCGAGCACTGAAGCTTTCTTT
TRBJ2-7 | NA | TRBV28 | NA | CASSLPGAYEQYF | TGTGCCAGCAGTTTACCAGGGGCCTACGAGCAGTACTTC
TRBJ1-4 | NA | TRBV7-7 | few | CASSLVRSVGEKLFF | TGTGCCAGCAGCTTAGTACGGTCGGTCGGTGAAAAACTGTTTTTT
TRBJ1-2 | NA | TRBV6-5 | NA | CASSYFGSNYGYTF | TGTGCCAGCAGTTATTTTGGCTCTAACTATGGCTACACCTTC
TRBJ2-3 | NA | TRBV27 | NA | CASSTVLRADTQYF | TGTGCCAGCAGCACGGTCCTAAGGGCAGATACGCAGTATTTT
TRBJ1-1 | NA | TRBV6-1 | NA | CASRIAGGYNTEAFF | TGTGCCAGCAGGATCGCCGGGGGTTACAACACTGAAGCTTTCTTT
TRBJ1-5 | NA | TRBV7-2 | NA | CASKTKAGNNQPQHF | TGTGCCAGCAAAACTAAAGCAGGGAACAATCAGCCCCAGCATTTT
TRBJ1-1 | NA | TRBV14 | few | CASSQAPGSNTEAFF | TGTGCCAGCAGCCAAGCACCGGGATCGAACACTGAAGCTTTCTTT
TRBJ2-7 | NA | TRBV5-1 | NA | CASSSLPGLQPPEQYF | TGCGCCAGCAGCTCGCTACCGGGCCTACAACCACCCGAGCAGTACTTC
TRBJ2-7 | TRBD2 | TRBV11-3 | NA | CASSATGLAGGEQYF | TGTGCCAGCAGCGCCACTGGACTAGCGGGGGGCGAGCAGTACTTC
TRBJ1-1 | NA | TRBV11-2 | NA | CASSFAERGRGTEAFF | TGTGCCAGCAGCTTCGCAGAGAGGGGGAGGGGAACTGAAGCTTTCTTT
TRBJ1-2 | TRBD1 | TRBV5-4 | once | CASSLLGQGYTRDNYGYTF | TGTGCCAGCAGCTTACTGGGACAGGGGTACACAAGGGATAACTATGGCTACACCTTC
TRBJ2-3 | NA | TRBV5-1 | NA | CASSLAGTRYTDTQYF | TGCGCCAGCAGCCTAGCCGGGACTCGATACACAGATACGCAGTATTTT
TRBJ2-1 | TRBD1 | TRBV28 | NA | CASSFLDRGAYNEQFF | TGTGCCAGCAGTTTTCTCGACAGGGGGGCCTACAATGAGCAGTTCTTC
TRBJ2-7 | NA | TRBV4-1 | NA | CASSQGGSITEQYF | TGCGCCAGCAGCCAAGGCGGGTCCATTACCGAGCAGTACTTC
TRBJ2-1 | TRBD1 | TRBV5-4 | NA | CASSYGQGFYNEQFF | TGTGCCAGCAGCTATGGACAGGGATTTTACAATGAGCAGTTCTTC
TRBJ2-6 | NA | TRBV5-1 | NA | CASSFGGSSGANVLTF | TGCGCCAGCAGCTTTGGGGGGAGCTCTGGGGCCAACGTCCTGACTTTC
TRBJ1-1 | NA | TRBV5-6 | NA | CASSLGWGNTEAFF | TGTGCCAGCAGCTTGGGGTGGGGGAACACTGAAGCTTTCTTT
TRBJ1-1 | NA | TRBV6-4 | few | CASSDTANTEAFF | TGTGCCAGCAGTGACACGGCGAACACTGAAGCTTTCTTT
TRBJ2-7 | TRBD2 | TRBV5-4 | NA | CASSIGSGGYEQYF | TGTGCCAGCAGCATAGGGAGCGGGGGATACGAGCAGTACTTC
TRBJ1-5 | NA | TRBV27 | NA | CASSLSRRGVGSNQPQHF | TGTGCCAGCAGTTTATCGCGCAGAGGGGTGGGGAGCAATCAGCCCCAGCATTTT
TRBJ2-7 | NA | TRBV6-5 | NA | CASSSNRGGGQYF | TGTGCCAGCAGTTCCAACCGAGGTGGAGGGCAGTACTTC
TRBJ2-7 | NA | TRBV2 | NA | CASRKTGIPYEQYF | TGTGCCAGCAGAAAAACAGGAATTCCTTACGAGCAGTACTTC
TRBJ2-1 | TRBD1 | TRBV5-1 | NA | CASSSLSTGEAEQFF | TGCGCCAGCAGCTCCCTTTCGACAGGGGAGGCTGAGCAGTTCTTC